Below are 9 T cell receptor beta chains sequenced from a single sample in a study of TIL therapy for anti-PD-1-resistant metastatic lung cancer. The libraries were made with immunoSEQ v3. Clones were read by immunoSEQ multiplex PCR, and TCRdb kept only the in-frame ones, dropping some. The sample records 95,000 or so clones, approximately 65% being singletons. Stated time point: pre-treatment sample, taken before nivolumab and TIL therapy. Most excised metastases sampled were pleural nodules or supraclavicular lymph nodes. Specimen: tumor tissue, collected at baseline. These TCRs come from a person between 30 and 79 years old with non-small cell lung cancer.

This clone showed up just a few times. Other DNA variants within this sample encode the same CDR3. CDR3 region: CASSPRLGGDTQYF. The CDR3 region has the DNA TGTGCCAGCAGTCCAAGACTAGGGGGAGATACGCAGTATTTT. The V call is TRBV6-2 or TRBV6-3, the J call TRBJ2-3; D might be TRBD1 or TRBD2, each matching 6 bases. The CDR3 contains 14 residues. Germline values: CDR1 MNHEY, CDR2 SVGEGT. V was cut by 5 bases and J by 5 bases, with 14 bases left in between.

The rearrangement joins TRBV6-2 or TRBV6-3 to TRBJ1-5; a weak D match, TRBD1 (5 bases). The CDR3 is 19 residues long. CDR1 is MNHEY and CDR2 is SVGEGT in the germline V gene. V lost 0 bases, J lost 9 bases, and 27 bases lay in between. As DNA, the CDR3 is TGTGCCAGCAGTTACTCGATCGGAATGGTTTCCATTGGGGGGTCGCCCCAGCATTTT. Protein sequence: CASSYSIGMVSIGGSPQHF.

This sequence joins TRBV2 and TRBJ1-2, with D maybe TRBD1 (6 bases). The V gene's germline CDR1 is SNHLY and CDR2 FYNNEI. The V end was cut by 2 bases, the J end by 2 bases, with 9 bases between. The CDR3 contains 14 residues. This chain's CDR3 is CASSEQGQNYGYTF. DNA for the CDR3: TGTGCCAGCAGTGAACAAGGACAGAACTATGGCTACACCTTC.

V gene TRBV20-1 combines with J gene TRBJ2-3; D ambiguous. The CDR3 covers 12 residues. Germline CDR1 is DFQATT and CDR2 is SNEGSKA (reference sequence). Trimming shortened V by 3 bases and J by 2 bases, and 6 bases separated the two germline ends. In DNA form, the CDR3 reads TGCAGTGCTAGTTTGCTCACAGATACGCAGTATTTT. Protein product: CSASLLTDTQYF.

V gene TRBV28 combines with J gene TRBJ2-7; D is possibly TRBD2 (6 bases). V lost 5 bases to trimming and J lost 7 bases, with 18 bases between them. Germline V lookup: CDR1 MDHEN, CDR2 SYDVKM. This CDR3 has 14 residues. The CDR3 bases are TGTGCCAGCAGTCCTGGGACTTGGACCGGGGAGCAGTACTTC. Translation: CASSPGTWTGEQYF.

The chain couples TRBV2 to TRBJ2-7; D is unresolved. CDR3 length: 14 residues. The germline V gene encodes CDR1 SNHLY and CDR2 FYNNEI. The germline V and J ends were trimmed by 3 bases and 3 bases, with 12 bases remaining between them. The CDR3 protein is CASSDRQDHYEQYF. In DNA, the CDR3 is TGTGCCAGCAGTGACCGGCAGGACCACTACGAGCAGTACTTC.

CDR3 region: CASNPPPGQGPGKTQYF. As DNA, the CDR3 is TGTGCCAGCAATCCCCCCCCCGGACAGGGTCCCGGAAAGACCCAGTACTTC. The rearrangement uses TRBV28 and TRBJ2-5, with TRBD1 matching 8 bases. Germline trimming cut 7 bases from V and 6 bases from J; bases unmatched to any gene: 19. Germline-derived CDR1 and CDR2 are MDHEN and SYDVKM. The CDR3 runs to 17 residues.

This clone was recorded once. V is TRBV6-5 and J is TRBJ2-1; D is uncertain. CDR3 length equals 12 residues. Germline V CDR1 and CDR2: MNHEY, SVGAGI. V was clipped by 0 bases and J by 8 bases, with 5 bases between them. CDR3 loop: CASSYSFDEQFF. CDR3 nucleotides: TGTGCCAGCAGTTACTCTTTCGATGAGCAGTTCTTC.

V usage is TRBV30 and J usage is TRBJ2-3; 9 bases align to TRBD2. CDR1 is GTSNPN and CDR2 is SVGIG in the germline V gene (reference sequence). The CDR3 sequence is 17 residues long. Trimming took 0 bases from V and 3 from J; bases not matched to a gene: 10. CDR3 sequence reads: CAWSVDLRRGGTDTQYF. The CDR3 nucleotides are TGTGCCTGGAGTGTCGATTTGAGGCGGGGGGGAACAGATACGCAGTATTTT.